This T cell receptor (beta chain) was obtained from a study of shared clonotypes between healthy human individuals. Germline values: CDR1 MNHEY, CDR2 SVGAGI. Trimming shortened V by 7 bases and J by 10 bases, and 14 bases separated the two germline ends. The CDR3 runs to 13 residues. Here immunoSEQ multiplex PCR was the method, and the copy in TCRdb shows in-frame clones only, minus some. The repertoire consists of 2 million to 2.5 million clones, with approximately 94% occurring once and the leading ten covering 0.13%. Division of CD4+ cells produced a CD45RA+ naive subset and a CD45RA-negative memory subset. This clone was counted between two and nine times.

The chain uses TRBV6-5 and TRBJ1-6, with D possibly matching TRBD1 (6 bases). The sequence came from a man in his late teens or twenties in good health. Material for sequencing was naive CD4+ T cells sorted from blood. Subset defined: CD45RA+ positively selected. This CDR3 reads CASTGERGSPLHF. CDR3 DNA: TGTGCCAGCACTGGGGAGAGGGGGTCACCCCTCCACTTT.